The rows below give T cell receptor beta chains drawn from one sample of a study of shared clonotypes between healthy human individuals. Generated by immunoSEQ multiplex PCR, the TCRdb table keeps only in-frame clones and is missing some. The table shows about 2 million clones, with about 95% occurring only once. Specimen: naive CD8+ T cells sorted from blood. These receptors were taken from a man aged 18-30 years in good health. The CDR3 runs from the conserved cysteine through the conserved F or W.

V gene	J gene	CDR3 protein
TRBV9	TRBJ2-1	CASSPWDRGIDEQFF
TRBV7-9	TRBJ2-3	CASSLGGRIDTQYF
TRBV6-1	TRBJ2-3	CASSPGRGDDFTQYF
TRBV7-9	TRBJ1-2	CASSPGGISVYGYTF
TRBV9	TRBJ1-1	CASSVDGGWTTEAFF
TRBV4-3	TRBJ2-7	CASSQDAGLNYEQYF
TRBV4-3	TRBJ2-1	CASSQLSGSDEQFF
TRBV9	TRBJ2-7	CASSVGTISYEQYF
TRBV5-1	TRBJ2-3	CASSFMGQGAADTQYF
TRBV6-5	TRBJ1-2	CASSLAGTGYGYTF
TRBV4-1	TRBJ2-5	CASSLRASGGAETQYF
TRBV2	TRBJ1-5	CASSELGQFLPQHF
TRBV6-1	TRBJ1-6	CASSEAQGWSYNSPLHF
TRBV27	TRBJ2-7	CASSLTGYEQYF
TRBV10-3	TRBJ2-2	CAISWSRTGELFF
TRBV11-2	TRBJ1-6	CASSWGTGGSPLHF
TRBV25-1	TRBJ1-1	CASSEVGTEAFF
TRBV30	TRBJ2-7	CAWSIPLNEQYF
TRBV27	TRBJ1-2	CASSSGTGGNGYTF
TRBV7-2	TRBJ1-3	CASSLATGPGNTIYF
TRBV27	TRBJ1-5	CASSAGTGGSQPQHF
TRBV27	TRBJ2-7	CASGDWGYEQYF
TRBV10-3	TRBJ1-2	CAISDARDYGYTF
TRBV7-9	TRBJ2-2	CASSISGTENTGELFF
TRBV11-2	TRBJ2-4	CASSRTGIQYF
TRBV6-1	TRBJ2-3	CASSEWGGDSSTDTQYF
TRBV9	TRBJ1-6	CASSVDGSSPLHF
TRBV5-8	TRBJ1-6	CASSYGQGGYSPLHF
TRBV7-6	TRBJ2-1	CASSFRGLSGEQFF
TRBV4-1	TRBJ1-5	CASSQTGGGNQPQHF
TRBV5-4	TRBJ2-7	CASSPDRNTGYEQYF
TRBV11-3	TRBJ2-1	CASSPGDGEQFF
TRBV6-5	TRBJ1-1	CASSYEGGTEAFF
TRBV18	TRBJ2-7	CASSPIDRGQTYEQYF
TRBV15	TRBJ2-7	CATSRENRIYEQYF
TRBV11-2	TRBJ2-2	CASSDPWDRVAGELFF
TRBV4-1	TRBJ1-5	CASSKGLSELNQPSHF
TRBV27	TRBJ1-1	CASSLSGPITEAFF
TRBV7-8	TRBJ2-7	CASSIQGYEQYF
TRBV5-5	TRBJ2-7	CASSLVGGPTYEQYF
TRBV4-3	TRBJ2-3	CASSQDSWDTQYF
TRBV7-2	TRBJ2-3	CASSRSGTDTQYF
TRBV7-8	TRBJ2-3	CASSPETVLNTDTQYF
TRBV4-1	TRBJ2-7	CASSQEGAPQPYEQYF
TRBV28	TRBJ1-1	CASSFSGNTEAFF